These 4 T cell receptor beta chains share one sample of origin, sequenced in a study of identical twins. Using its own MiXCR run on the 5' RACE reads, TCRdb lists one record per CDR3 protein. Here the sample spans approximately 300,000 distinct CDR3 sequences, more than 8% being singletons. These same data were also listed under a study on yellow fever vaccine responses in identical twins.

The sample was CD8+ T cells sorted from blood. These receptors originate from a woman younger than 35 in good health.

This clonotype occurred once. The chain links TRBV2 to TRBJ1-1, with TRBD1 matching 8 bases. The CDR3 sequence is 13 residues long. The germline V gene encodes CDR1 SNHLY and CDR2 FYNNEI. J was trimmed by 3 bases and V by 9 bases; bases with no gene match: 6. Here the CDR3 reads CARPGQEYTEAFF. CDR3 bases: TGTGCCAGGCCGGGACAGGAGTACACTGAAGCTTTCTTT. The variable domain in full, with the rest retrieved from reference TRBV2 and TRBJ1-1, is EPEVTQTPSHQVTQMGQEVILRCVPISNHLYFYWYRQILGQKVEFLVSFYNNEISEKSEIFDDQFSVERPDGSNFTLKIRSTKLEDSAMYFCARPGQEYTEAFFGQGTRLTVV.

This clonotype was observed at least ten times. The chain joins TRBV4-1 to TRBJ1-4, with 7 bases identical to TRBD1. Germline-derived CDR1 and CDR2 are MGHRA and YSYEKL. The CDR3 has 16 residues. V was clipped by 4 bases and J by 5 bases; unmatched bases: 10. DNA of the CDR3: TGCGCCAGCAGCCGAAGTCCAGGGGGAGTAAATGAAAAACTGTTTTTT. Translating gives CASSRSPGGVNEKLFF.

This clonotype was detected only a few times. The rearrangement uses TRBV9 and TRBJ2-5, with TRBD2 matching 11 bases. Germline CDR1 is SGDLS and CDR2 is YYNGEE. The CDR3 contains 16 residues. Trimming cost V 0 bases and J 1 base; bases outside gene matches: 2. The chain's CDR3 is CASSVGTSGFQETQYF. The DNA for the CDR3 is TGTGCCAGCAGCGTAGGGACTAGCGGGTTCCAAGAGACCCAGTACTTC. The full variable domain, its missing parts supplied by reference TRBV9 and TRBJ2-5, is DSGVTQTPKHLITATGQRVTLRCSPRSGDLSVYWYQQSLDQGLQFLIQYYNGEERAKGNILERFSAQQFPDLHSELNLSSLELGDSALYFCASSVGTSGFQETQYFGPGTRLLVL.

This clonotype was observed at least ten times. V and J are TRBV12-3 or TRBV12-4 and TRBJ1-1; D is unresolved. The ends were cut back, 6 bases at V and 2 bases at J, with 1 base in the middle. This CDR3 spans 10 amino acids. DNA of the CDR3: TGTGCCAGCAGCAACACTGAAGCTTTCTTT. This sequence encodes CASSNTEAFF.